The 7 T cell receptor beta chains presented below share a single source sample, sequenced in a study of tumor T cells in aggressive B-cell lymphoma. Libraries were prepared by immunoSEQ multiplex PCR; TCRdb keeps only in-frame clonotypes and omits some of them. Among 3,800 or so clones listed, over 85% were seen once. What was sequenced was tumor tissue. These receptors were taken from an adult with diffuse large B cell lymphoma.

The rearrangement uses TRBV10-3 and TRBJ2-3; no clear D gene. CDR3 size: 14 residues. The germline V gene has CDR1 ENHRY and CDR2 SYGVKD. Trimming took 3 bases from V and 7 from J, leaving 14 bases between them. CDR3 DNA sequence: TGTGCCATCAGTGACCCCGAGGTGGTCTATACGCAGTATTTT. Translating it yields CAISDPEVVYTQYF.

The chain combines TRBV5-1 with TRBJ2-7; possible D gene TRBD2, 6 bases. The CDR3 runs 15 residues. Germline values: CDR1 SGHRS, CDR2 YFSETQ. V was pared by 0 bases and J by 1 base, with 11 bases between. The CDR3 DNA reads as TGCGCCAGCAGCTTGGGGGACTTTCAGTCCTACGAGCAGTACTTC. This gives the protein CASSLGDFQSYEQYF.

This chain connects TRBV20-1 to TRBJ2-7; 8 nucleotides align to TRBD1. The CDR3 loop spans 11 amino acids. Unmatched junction bases numbered 3, after V lost 6 bases and J lost 5 bases. CDR1 and CDR2 (germline): DFQATT, SNEGSKA (reference sequence). CDR3 loop: CSAQGVHEQYF. The CDR3 DNA sequence: TGCAGTGCACAGGGGGTCCACGAGCAGTACTTC.

This chain uses TRBV25-1 with TRBJ2-1; possible D gene TRBD2, 6 bases. Germline V gives CDR1 MGHDK, CDR2 SYGVNS. The CDR3 sequence is 16 residues long. The V end lost 3 bases, the J end lost 5 bases, and 17 bases lay between the germline ends. This chain's CDR3 is CASSEFYGLANNEQFF. The CDR3, as DNA: TGTGCCAGCAGTGAGTTTTACGGGCTAGCGAACAATGAGCAGTTCTTC. Full variable domain (rest looked up from reference TRBV25-1 and TRBJ2-1): EADIYQTPRYLVIGTGKKITLECSQTMGHDKMYWYQQDPGMELHLIHYSYGVNSTEKGDLSSESTVSRIRTEHFPLTLESARPSHTSQYLCASSEFYGLANNEQFFGPGTRLTVL.

This clone appeared once. The chain uses TRBV2 and TRBJ2-1, with 11 positions matching TRBD2. CDR3 size: 16 residues. The V segment lost 3 bases and the J segment 4 bases; nucleotides outside the gene matches: 5. From germline, CDR1 is SNHLY and CDR2 FYNNEI. For the CDR3, the DNA is TGTGCCAGCAGTGACCGGGGACTAGCGGTATACAATGAGCAGTTCTTC. Translation gives CASSDRGLAVYNEQFF.

The genes are TRBV29-1 and TRBJ2-1; tentatively, D is TRBD2 (6 bases). CDR1 SQVTM and CDR2 ANQGSEA come from the germline V gene. Trimming pared 8 bases from V and 0 bases from J, leaving 11 bases between. The CDR3 has 13 amino acids. The CDR3 spells CSFSGSSYNEQFF. CDR3 bases: TGCAGCTTTAGCGGCAGCTCCTACAATGAGCAGTTCTTC.

The chain joins TRBV29-1 to TRBJ1-2; TRBD1 matches at 11 bases. The J segment lost 5 bases and the V segment lost 5 bases, leaving 4 bases of the junction unmatched. This CDR3 region has 13 residues. Per the germline V gene, CDR1 is SQVTM and CDR2 is ANQGSEA. The DNA of the CDR3 is TGCAGCGTTCCGGGACAGGGGGGTTATGGCTACACCTTC. Amino acid sequence: CSVPGQGGYGYTF.